The rows below give T cell receptor beta chains drawn from one sample of a study of cytomegalovirus exposure and HLA in healthy donors. Here immunoSEQ multiplex PCR was the method, and the copy in TCRdb shows in-frame clones only, minus some. The repertoire consists of about 160,000 clones, with over 70% occurring once and the leading ten covering roughly 6.4%. The sequenced material came from PBMCs. Source of these receptors: a middle-aged woman in good health and CMV-seropositive. The conserved cysteine and the conserved F or W are not part of the CDR3 here. Fields, in order: CDR3 protein, clone size, V gene, J gene. Part of the rows lack a size; the others show once, few, many or a class for expanded clones.

CDR3: ASSLRQGRFSYGYT; size: -; V: TRBV28; J: TRBJ1-2
CDR3: AWSVWGDSPLH; size: once; V: TRBV30; J: TRBJ1-6
CDR3: ASSDKSGGAYEQY; size: -; V: TRBV2; J: TRBJ2-7
CDR3: SVRDTGSQQY; size: -; V: TRBV29-1; J: TRBJ2-7
CDR3: AISVGSGQPQH; size: few; V: TRBV10-3; J: TRBJ1-5
CDR3: ASSLPGTAAKNIQY; size: -; V: TRBV11-2; J: TRBJ2-4
CDR3: AITLNYGYT; size: -; V: TRBV2; J: TRBJ1-2
CDR3: ASSTSGTGPMEKLF; size: -; V: TRBV19; J: TRBJ1-4
CDR3: ASTSQGGNSQY; size: -; V: TRBV6-1; J: TRBJ2-4
CDR3: ASSLLAGGQQF; size: -; V: TRBV5-6; J: TRBJ2-1